Reported below is one TCR beta chain. The genomic DNA of each subset was split evenly across several immunoSEQ plates. Produced via immunoSEQ multiplex PCR; TCRdb's table is partial and in-frame only. The sample contains hundreds of thousands of clones, roughly nine tenths of which appear only once. The sample originates from a study of shared clonotypes between healthy human individuals. CD45RO-negative, CCR7-positively selected cells formed the naive CD8 fraction, excluding terminally differentiated effector memory CD45RA+ cells. Trimming pared 4 bases from V and 5 bases from J, leaving 17 bases between. The germline V gene encodes CDR1 MNHEY and CDR2 SMNVEV (reference sequence). The CDR3 runs to 15 residues.

This TCR was recovered from a man aged 30-40 years in good health. The V call is TRBV27, the J call TRBJ2-5, with a tentative D call TRBD1 (6 bases). Sample: naive CD8+ T cells sorted from blood. Here the CDR3 DNA reads TGTGCCAGCAGTTCCAGTGAAAAGGGGGTTGAGACCCAGTACTTC. The encoded protein is CASSSSEKGVETQYF.